The 31 T cell receptor beta chains given below trace back to one sample, sequenced in a study of shared clonotypes between healthy human individuals. The protocol was immunoSEQ multiplex PCR, while the TCRdb copy is restricted to in-frame clones and leaves out a portion. This repertoire shows 2 million to 2.5 million clones, 85% to 95% found once; its top ten account for 0.39%. Sequenced input: naive CD4+ T cells from PBMCs. The subset here: CD45RA+ positively selected. The receptors were sampled from a man between 18 and 35 years old in good health. Some clones in this sample may be carry-over from other donors' samples.

The chain is built from TRBV5-6 and TRBJ2-5; 10 bases match TRBD2. V lost 0 bases, J lost 1 base, and 6 bases stayed unmatched. In germline, CDR1 is SGHDT, CDR2 YYEEEE. This CDR3 is 17 amino acids long. CDR3 nucleotide sequence: TGTGCCAGCAGCTTGGGGTGGGGACTAGCGTCCCAAGAGACCCAGTACTTC. It specifies CASSLGWGLASQETQYF.

This chain connects TRBV6-5 to TRBJ2-5, with 9 bases that match TRBD1. The junction had 6 bases not matched to a gene; V was cut back by 6 bases and J by 4 bases. Germline CDR1 MNHEY, CDR2 SVGAGI. CDR3 length: 14 amino acids. CDR3 in DNA: TGTGCCAGCAGGTTCGCGGACAGGGGAGAGACCCAGTACTTC. Translation gives CASRFADRGETQYF.

This rearrangement joins TRBV6-6 to TRBJ2-4; 7 bases match TRBD1. The CDR3 has 13 amino acids. Looked up from germline, CDR1 is MNHNY and CDR2 is SVGAGI (reference sequence). With 7 bases clipped from V and 3 bases from J, the junction kept 3 bases outside the gene matches. The CDR3 spells CASKTGVKNIQYF. DNA of the CDR3: TGTGCCAGCAAAACAGGGGTCAAAAACATTCAGTACTTC.

The CDR3 region is CASSLIPTSGSGGQYF. In nucleotides, the CDR3 is TGTGCCAGCTCACTAATCCCGACTAGCGGCTCGGGCGGGCAGTACTTC. V is TRBV18 and J is TRBJ2-7; 9 nucleotides agree with TRBD2. V lost 4 bases to trimming and J lost 9 bases; unmatched junction nucleotides: 16. Germline V gene lookup returns CDR1 KGHSH and CDR2 LQKENI. The CDR3 is 16 residues long.

This sequence joins TRBV27 and TRBJ1-2; 8 positions agree with TRBD1. The CDR3 extends over 14 amino acids. Germline-derived CDR1 and CDR2 are MNHEY and SMNVEV (reference sequence). J was trimmed by 6 bases and V by 5 bases; bases with no gene match: 8. DNA of the CDR3: TGTGCCAGCAGTAAAACGACAGGGGCGGATGGCTACACCTTC. It codes for CASSKTTGADGYTF.

This clone was found a few times. The rearrangement joins TRBV5-8 to TRBJ1-3, with D possibly TRBD1 on 6 matching bases. The germline V and J ends were trimmed by 1 base and 2 bases, with 10 bases remaining between them. Germline CDR1 is SGHTS and CDR2 is YDEGEE. The CDR3 totals 15 residues. CDR3 bases: TGTGCCAGCAGCTTGCACAGGGCGGCTGGAAACACCATATATTTT. It is translated as CASSLHRAAGNTIYF.

The V and J genes are TRBV7-2 and TRBJ1-5; no reliable D call. The CDR3 has 16 residues. The ends were cut back, 4 bases at V and 4 bases at J, with 17 bases in the middle. Germline V CDR1 and CDR2: SGHTA, FQGNSA. CDR3: CASSYREGFGNQPQHF. In DNA form, the CDR3 reads TGTGCCAGCAGCTACCGGGAGGGATTTGGTAATCAGCCCCAGCATTTT.

The V and J genes are TRBV6-6 and TRBJ2-1; TRBD2 matches at 9 bases. The germline gives CDR1 MNHNY, CDR2 SVGAGI (reference sequence). The CDR3 loop spans 15 amino acids. V shed 6 bases and J 6 bases; nucleotides not matched to a gene: 9. The CDR3 bases are TGTGCCAGCAGCGGAGGGACTAGCTACCTCAATGAGCAGTTCTTC. Amino acids: CASSGGTSYLNEQFF.

The chain uses TRBV7-2 and TRBJ1-5; no definite D call. This CDR3 region has 16 residues. Germline assignment: CDR1 SGHTA and CDR2 FQGNSA. V was clipped by 4 bases and J by 1 base, with 14 bases between them. In DNA form, the CDR3 reads TGTGCCAGCAGCTCCGGTTCTATACGGAGCAATCAGCCCCAGCATTTT. The encoded protein is CASSSGSIRSNQPQHF.

Only one count was recorded for this clone. The CDR3 region has the DNA TGTGCCAGCAGTTTACCTCAGGGAGGGGGGGTCACTGAAGCTTTCTTT. It is translated as CASSLPQGGGVTEAFF. The V gene is TRBV28, the J gene TRBJ1-1; weak D call: TRBD1 (6 bases). Trimming took 2 bases from V and 4 from J, leaving 17 bases between them. Germline-derived CDR1 and CDR2 are MDHEN and SYDVKM. This CDR3 is 16 amino acids long.

This sequence joins TRBV7-9 and TRBJ2-3; D is undetermined. The CDR3 loop spans 14 amino acids. Germline V gene data show CDR1 as SEHNR and CDR2 as FQNEAQ (reference sequence). V shed 3 bases and J shed 2 bases, with 9 bases lying between them. This CDR3 is CASSFSSPTDTQYF. The DNA of the CDR3 is TGTGCCAGCAGCTTCTCCAGCCCCACAGATACGCAGTATTTT.

V usage is TRBV6-6 and J usage is TRBJ1-6; no clear D gene. CDR3 size: 14 residues. V lost 5 bases and J 0 bases, leaving 5 bases between the germline ends. CDR1 MNHNY and CDR2 SVGAGI come from the germline V gene (reference sequence). CDR3 in DNA: TGTGCCAGCAGTGGGAGCTCCTATAATTCACCCCTCCACTTT. Residues: CASSGSSYNSPLHF.

This chain joins TRBV5-5 and TRBJ1-2, with 12 bases identical to TRBD1. The CDR3 contains 15 residues. V lost 8 bases and J lost 9; bases outside the gene matches: 14. Germline loops: CDR1 SGHKS, CDR2 YYEKEE (reference sequence). The CDR3 DNA reads as TGTGCCAGAAGCCTCCGGGACAGGGGGCCCGGGAGCTACACCTTC. The encoded protein is CARSLRDRGPGSYTF.

In regard to this clone: The sample carries other DNA sequences with the same CDR3. The chain has TRBV7-3 and TRBJ2-1, with 7 bases lining up with TRBD2. Per germline, CDR1 SGHTA and CDR2 FQGTGA. Trimming removed 0 bases from V and 3 bases from J; junction bases left unmatched: 2. CDR3 size: 15 residues. The chain's CDR3 is CASSLTRTSYNEQFF. CDR3 DNA sequence: TGTGCCAGCAGCTTAACCAGGACTAGCTACAATGAGCAGTTCTTC.

V is TRBV30 and J is TRBJ1-4; 9 bases match TRBD1. There are 14 residues in the CDR3. The trim removed 2 bases at V and 5 bases at J, leaving 3 bases unmatched. Germline V CDR1 and CDR2: GTSNPN, SVGIG (reference sequence). DNA of the CDR3: TGTGCCTGGAGTTTGGGGACAGGGAATGAAAAACTGTTTTTT. This sequence encodes CAWSLGTGNEKLFF.

V gene TRBV28 combines with J gene TRBJ1-1; 8 bases fit TRBD1. V was pared by 8 bases and J by 6 bases, with 17 bases of the junction left unmatched. Germline V gene sequence: CDR1 MDHEN, CDR2 SYDVKM. This CDR3 comprises 16 residues. CDR3 region: CASQKTQGAINPEAFF. CDR3 nucleotide sequence: TGTGCCAGCCAAAAAACTCAGGGGGCTATAAACCCTGAAGCTTTCTTT.

This clone occurred once. V is TRBV30 and J is TRBJ2-3; unclear D gene. CDR1 and CDR2 (germline): GTSNPN, SVGIG (reference sequence). CDR3 length: 14 residues. The V and J ends lost 1 base and 1 base respectively, with 9 bases between them. The CDR3 region has the DNA TGTGCCTGGAGTGAGTGGCAGGGCACAGATACGCAGTATTTT. This encodes CAWSEWQGTDTQYF.

J is TRBJ2-7 and V is TRBV5-1; no reliable D call. CDR3 length: 16 amino acids. In germline, CDR1 is SGHRS, CDR2 YFSETQ. V was trimmed by 0 bases and J by 6 bases, leaving 19 bases between them. The CDR3 nucleotides read TGCGCCAGCAGCTTGGAAGTGGCCACCCCGGCGTCCGAGCAGTACTTC. It codes for CASSLEVATPASEQYF.

This chain links TRBV5-1 with TRBJ1-2; TRBD1 agrees at 8 bases. Germline assignment: CDR1 SGHRS and CDR2 YFSETQ. The V gene end was trimmed by 0 bases and the J gene end by 7 bases; junction bases not matched to a gene: 2. This CDR3 has 13 residues. In nucleotides, the CDR3 is TGCGCCAGCAGCTTGGAGGGGACAGGTGGCTACACCTTC. Residues: CASSLEGTGGYTF.

This chain joins TRBV11-3 and TRBJ2-1; 12 bases line up with TRBD2. The CDR3 extends over 14 amino acids. The trim removed 1 base at V and 11 bases at J, leaving 3 bases unmatched. Per germline, CDR1 SGHNT and CDR2 YENEEA. The CDR3 is CASSLVRTSGKQFF. The CDR3 bases are TGTGCCAGCAGCTTAGTTAGGACTAGCGGGAAGCAGTTCTTC.

With regard to this clone: The same CDR3 arises from other DNA sequences in this sample as well. The rearrangement links TRBV5-1 to TRBJ2-5; D unclear. The ends were cut back, 2 bases at V and 5 bases at J, with 7 bases in the middle. The CDR3 is 12 residues long. The germline CDR1 and CDR2 sequences are SGHRS and YFSETQ. The CDR3: CASSFLRETQYF. For the CDR3, the DNA is TGCGCCAGCAGCTTTCTTCGCGAGACCCAGTACTTC.

DNA of the CDR3: TGTGCCAGCAGCGGAGTCCCGGGGGGTAGAAACACCATATATTTT. Translation: CASSGVPGGRNTIYF. This chain links TRBV9 with TRBJ1-3, with D possibly TRBD1 on 5 matching bases. Germline V lookup: CDR1 SGDLS, CDR2 YYNGEE. Trimming left V 3 bases short and J 5 bases short, with 15 bases between. The CDR3 loop spans 15 amino acids.

This chain connects TRBV28 to TRBJ2-2; the match to TRBD2 covers 8 bases. The germline gives CDR1 MDHEN, CDR2 SYDVKM. The CDR3 has 15 residues. With V trimmed by 6 bases and J by 0 bases, 3 bases remained unmatched. The CDR3 DNA sequence: TGTGCCAGCAGATATAGCGGGGCGAACACCGGGGAGCTGTTTTTT. It encodes CASRYSGANTGELFF.

The chain carries TRBV28 and TRBJ2-7; D uncertain. The CDR3 consists of 14 residues. Germline assignment: CDR1 MDHEN and CDR2 SYDVKM. Trimming removed 7 bases from V and 3 bases from J, with 16 bases in between. The CDR3 DNA is TGTGCCAGCACCTCGAGTCCCCAAAGCTACGAGCAGTACTTC. Its translation is CASTSSPQSYEQYF.

This clone was picked up one time. The chain uses TRBV29-1 and TRBJ2-3; 7 bases line up with TRBD2. Germline V CDR1 and CDR2: SQVTM, ANQGSEA. Trimming took 3 bases from V and 6 from J; bases not matched to a gene: 12. The CDR3 sequence is 15 residues long. CDR3 bases: TGCAGCGTTGACCCCTTCAGCGGGATAATCGATACGCAGTATTTT. This gives the protein CSVDPFSGIIDTQYF.

The chain combines TRBV7-9 with TRBJ1-4, with 8 positions matching TRBD1. The germline gives CDR1 SEHNR, CDR2 FQNEAQ (reference sequence). V dropped 2 bases and J dropped 11; count of bases not matched to a gene: 7. This CDR3 spans 14 amino acids. The CDR3 sequence is CASSLRDRGGKLFF. CDR3 nucleotides: TGTGCCAGCAGCTTACGAGACAGGGGCGGGAAACTGTTTTTT.

This chain connects TRBV7-2 to TRBJ1-1; no clear D gene. Trimming removed 1 base at V and 6 bases at J, with 9 bases between. The CDR3 runs 13 residues. Germline CDR1 is SGHTA and CDR2 is FQGNSA. The DNA for the CDR3 is TGTGCCAGCAGCTTAGGTCGGGCCTCTGAAGCTTTCTTT. Residues: CASSLGRASEAFF.

On this clone itself: The identical CDR3 is also encoded by other nucleotide sequences in the sample. The genes are TRBV5-6 and TRBJ1-2; D is unresolved. CDR1 SGHDT and CDR2 YYEEEE come from the germline V gene. The V end was cut by 0 bases, the J end by 4 bases, with 4 bases between. The CDR3 contains 12 residues. This CDR3 reads CASSLGSYGYTF. The CDR3 DNA reads TGTGCCAGCAGCTTGGGCTCCTATGGCTACACCTTC.

The chain carries TRBV4-1 and TRBJ2-2; TRBD2 matches 11 bases. The V gene end was trimmed by 1 base and the J gene end by 0 bases; junction bases not matched to a gene: 10. Germline CDR1 is MGHRA and CDR2 is YSYEKL. The CDR3 spans 20 residues. CDR3 loop: CASSQVRRGLADPNTGELFF. The CDR3 coding sequence is TGCGCCAGCAGCCAAGTAAGAAGGGGACTAGCGGACCCGAACACCGGGGAGCTGTTTTTT.

The chain is built from TRBV7-9 and TRBJ1-1, with no clear D. V lost 5 bases to trimming and J lost 2 bases, with 9 bases between them. CDR1 is SEHNR and CDR2 is FQNEAQ in the germline V gene (reference sequence). The CDR3 length is 13 residues. The CDR3 DNA sequence: TGTGCCAGCAGCCTAGTTGACAACACTGAAGCTTTCTTT. It is translated as CASSLVDNTEAFF.

The chain joins TRBV7-8 to TRBJ2-7, with 9 bases aligning to TRBD1. J gave up 2 bases and V 3 bases, and 5 bases lay outside the gene matches. The CDR3 runs 15 residues. Germline assignment: CDR1 SGHVS and CDR2 FQNEAQ. The CDR3 DNA reads as TGTGCCAGCAGCTTCACAGGGGGCAAAGCCTACGAGCAGTACTTC. This encodes CASSFTGGKAYEQYF.